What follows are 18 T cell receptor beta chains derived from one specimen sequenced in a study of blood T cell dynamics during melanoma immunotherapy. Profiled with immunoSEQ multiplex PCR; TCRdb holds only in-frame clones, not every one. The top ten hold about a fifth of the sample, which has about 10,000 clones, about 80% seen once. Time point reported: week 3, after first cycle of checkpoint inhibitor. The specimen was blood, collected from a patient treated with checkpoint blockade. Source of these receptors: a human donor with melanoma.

The CDR3 reads CASSWGGTGNVYTF. The CDR3 region has the DNA TGTGCCAGCAGCTGGGGGGGGACAGGGAACGTCTACACCTTC. The chain links TRBV5-4 to TRBJ1-2, with TRBD1 identical over 9 bases. CDR1 and CDR2 from the germline V gene are SGHNT and YYREEE (reference sequence). Germline trimming cut 3 bases from V and 10 bases from J; bases unmatched to any gene: 10. The CDR3 is 14 amino acids.

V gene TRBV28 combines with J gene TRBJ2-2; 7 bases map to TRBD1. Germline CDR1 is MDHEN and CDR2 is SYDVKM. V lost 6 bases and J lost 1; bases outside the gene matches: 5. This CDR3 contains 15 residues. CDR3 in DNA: TGTGCCAGCAGGTCGGGACAGCTGAACACCGGGGAGCTGTTTTTT. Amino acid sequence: CASRSGQLNTGELFF.

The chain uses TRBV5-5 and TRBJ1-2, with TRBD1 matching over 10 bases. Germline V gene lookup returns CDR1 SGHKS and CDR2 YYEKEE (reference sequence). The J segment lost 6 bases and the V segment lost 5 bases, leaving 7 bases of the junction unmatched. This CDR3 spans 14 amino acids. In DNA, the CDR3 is TGTGCCAGCAGTCTGGGACAGGGGTTTAATGGCTACACCTTC. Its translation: CASSLGQGFNGYTF.

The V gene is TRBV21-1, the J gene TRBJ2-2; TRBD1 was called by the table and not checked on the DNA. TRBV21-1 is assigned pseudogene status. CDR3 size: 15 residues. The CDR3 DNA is TGTGCCAGCAGCAATCACAGGGGGGCCACCGGGGAGCTGTTTTTT. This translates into CASSNHRGATGELFF.

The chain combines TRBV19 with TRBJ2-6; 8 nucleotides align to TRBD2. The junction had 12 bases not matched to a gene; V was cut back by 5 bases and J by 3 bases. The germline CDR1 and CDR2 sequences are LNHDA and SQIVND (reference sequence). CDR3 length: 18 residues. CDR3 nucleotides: TGTGCCAGTAGTCTCGTACGTCCGGGACTAGGTGGGGCCAACGTCCTGACTTTC. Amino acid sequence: CASSLVRPGLGGANVLTF.

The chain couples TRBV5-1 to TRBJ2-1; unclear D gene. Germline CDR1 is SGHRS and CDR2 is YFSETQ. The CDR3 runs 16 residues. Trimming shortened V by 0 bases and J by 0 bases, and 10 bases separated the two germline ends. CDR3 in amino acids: CASSLGVARSYNEQFF. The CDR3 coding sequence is TGCGCCAGCAGCTTGGGGGTCGCTCGCTCCTACAATGAGCAGTTCTTC.

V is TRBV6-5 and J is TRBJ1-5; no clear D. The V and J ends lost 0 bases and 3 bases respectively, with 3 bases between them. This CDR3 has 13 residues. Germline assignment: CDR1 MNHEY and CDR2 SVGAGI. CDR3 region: CASSYSNNQPQHF. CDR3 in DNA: TGTGCCAGCAGTTACTCGAACAATCAGCCCCAGCATTTT.

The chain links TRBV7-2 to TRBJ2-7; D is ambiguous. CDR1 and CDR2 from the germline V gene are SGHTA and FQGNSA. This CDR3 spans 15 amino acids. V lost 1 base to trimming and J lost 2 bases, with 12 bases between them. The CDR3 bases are TGTGCCAGCAGCTTAGATCGCCGAGACACCTACGAGCAGTACTTC. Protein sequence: CASSLDRRDTYEQYF.

The CDR3 sequence is CASSVRDRGTHTQYF. The CDR3 DNA is TGTGCCAGCAGTGTCCGGGACAGGGGCACTCATACGCAGTATTTT. This chain links TRBV28 with TRBJ2-3, with 10 bases matching TRBD1. Germline CDR1 is MDHEN and CDR2 is SYDVKM. After removal of 5 bases from V and 7 bases from J, the junction contained 9 bases not matched to a gene. The CDR3 covers 15 residues.

The CDR3 sequence: CASAYSGVSNQPQHF. CDR3 sequence (DNA): TGTGCCAGCGCCTACTCAGGGGTTAGCAATCAGCCCCAGCATTTT. This chain links TRBV6-1 with TRBJ1-5, with D perhaps TRBD1 (6 bases). Germline V gives CDR1 MNHNS, CDR2 SASEGT. CDR3 length: 15 residues. V gave up 8 bases and J gave up 0 bases, with 14 bases separating them.

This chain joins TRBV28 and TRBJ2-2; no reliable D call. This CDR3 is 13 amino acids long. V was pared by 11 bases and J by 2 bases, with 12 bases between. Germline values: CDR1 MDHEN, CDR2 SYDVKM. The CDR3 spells CALGPINTGELFF. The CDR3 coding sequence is TGTGCCCTCGGGCCGATAAACACCGGGGAGCTGTTTTTT.

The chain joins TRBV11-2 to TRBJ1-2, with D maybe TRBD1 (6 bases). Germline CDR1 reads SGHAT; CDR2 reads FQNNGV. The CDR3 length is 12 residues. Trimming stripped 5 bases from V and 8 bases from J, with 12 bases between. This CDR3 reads CASSRGGAGYTF. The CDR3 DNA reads TGTGCCAGCAGCCGGGGGGGGGCGGGCTACACCTTC. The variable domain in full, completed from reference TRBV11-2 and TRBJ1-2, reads EAGVAQSPRYKIIEKRQSVAFWCNPISGHATLYWYQQILGQGPKLLIQFQNNGVVDDSQLPKDRFSAERLKGVDSTLKIQPAKLEDSAVYLCASSRGGAGYTFGSGTRLTVV.

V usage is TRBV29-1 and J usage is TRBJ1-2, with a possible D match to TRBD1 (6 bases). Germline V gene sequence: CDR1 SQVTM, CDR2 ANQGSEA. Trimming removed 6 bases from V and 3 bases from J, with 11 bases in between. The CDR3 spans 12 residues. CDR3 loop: CSVRDTHYGYTF. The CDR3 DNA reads TGCAGCGTCCGGGACACGCACTATGGCTACACCTTC.

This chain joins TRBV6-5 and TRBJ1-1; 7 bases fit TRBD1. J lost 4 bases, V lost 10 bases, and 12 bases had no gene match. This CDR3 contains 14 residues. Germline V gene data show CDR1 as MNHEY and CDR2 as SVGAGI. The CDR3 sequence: CATGGDRGSTEAFF. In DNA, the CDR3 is TGTGCCACGGGGGGGGACAGAGGGTCCACTGAAGCTTTCTTT.

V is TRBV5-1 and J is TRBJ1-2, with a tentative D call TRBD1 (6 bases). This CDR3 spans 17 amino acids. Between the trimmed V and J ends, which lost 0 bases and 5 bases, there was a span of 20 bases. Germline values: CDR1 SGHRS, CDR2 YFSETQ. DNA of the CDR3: TGCGCCAGCAGCTTGGCCTATGTTGTTGGGACACCTTATGGCTACACCTTC. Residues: CASSLAYVVGTPYGYTF.

The CDR3 sequence: CASSPSGRAADTQYF. CDR3 DNA sequence: TGTGCCAGCAGCCCTAGCGGGAGGGCCGCAGATACGCAGTATTTT. The rearrangement joins TRBV7-2 to TRBJ2-3; 12 nucleotides align to TRBD2. There are 15 residues in the CDR3. Per the germline V gene, CDR1 is SGHTA and CDR2 is FQGNSA. V lost 5 bases and J lost 4; bases outside the gene matches: 4. Combining the CDR3 with reference TRBV7-2 and TRBJ2-3 gives the whole variable domain GAGVSQSPSNKVTEKGKDVELRCDPISGHTALYWYRQSLGQGLEFLIYFQGNSAPDKSGLPSDRFSAERTGGSVSTLTIQRTQQEDSAVYLCASSPSGRAADTQYFGPGTRLTVL.

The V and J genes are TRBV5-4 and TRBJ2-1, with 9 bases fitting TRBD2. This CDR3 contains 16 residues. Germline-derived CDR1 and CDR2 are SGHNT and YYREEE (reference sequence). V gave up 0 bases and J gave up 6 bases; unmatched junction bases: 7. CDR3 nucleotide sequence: TGTGCCAGCAGCTTGGACCAGGCTAGCGGGACCAATGAGCAGTTCTTC. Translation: CASSLDQASGTNEQFF.

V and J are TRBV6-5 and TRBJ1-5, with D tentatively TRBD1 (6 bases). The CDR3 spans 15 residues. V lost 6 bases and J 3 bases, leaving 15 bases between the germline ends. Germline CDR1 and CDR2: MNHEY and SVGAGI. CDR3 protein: CASRPGGANNQPQHF. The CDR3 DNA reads TGTGCCAGCAGGCCGGGGGGGGCTAACAATCAGCCCCAGCATTTT.